These T cell receptor beta chains were read from a single sample in a study of control samples from healthy donors and cancer patients. The repertoire was sequenced with immunoSEQ multiplex PCR; TCRdb's copy has only in-frame clones and lacks some. The sample lists about 230,000 clones; over 75% were seen once. Sequencing was carried out using PBMCs. These receptors all stem from a woman in her fifties or sixties with lung cancer. The CDR3 runs from the conserved cysteine through the conserved F or W. D genes are given only for firm matches. Clone size, where shown, is once, few, many, or a class for clones that have expanded.

TRBV9	TRBJ1-2	.	TRBD1	TGTGCCAGCAGCAGCCACGGACAGGGTGGTTATGGCTACACCTTC	CASSSHGQGGYGYTF
TRBV18	TRBJ2-5	once	TRBD1	TGTGCCAGCTCACGACAGGGGGAGACCCAGTACTTC	CASSRQGETQYF
TRBV27	TRBJ2-1	.	TRBD2	TGTGCCAGCAGTTTAGGTGGCGGGAGAGCCTACAATGAGCAGTTCTTC	CASSLGGGRAYNEQFF
TRBV5-5	TRBJ2-2	.	TRBD1	TGTGCCAGCAGCTGGAGACAGGGTGACACCGGGGAGCTGTTTTTT	CASSWRQGDTGELFF
TRBV5-1	TRBJ1-1	.	.	TGCGCCAGCAGCTTGGAGGGCAGGGTAGGGGCTGAAGCTTTCTTT	CASSLEGRVGAEAFF
TRBV5-1	TRBJ2-7	.	TRBD2	TGCGCCAGCAGCTTGGTGTTAGCGGGATACTACGAGCAGTACTTC	CASSLVLAGYYEQYF
TRBV5-1	TRBJ2-4	.	.	TGCGCCACCCAGACTACGGCGTCGGCCAAAAACATTCAGTACTTC	CATQTTASAKNIQYF
TRBV28	TRBJ2-7	.	TRBD2	TGTGCCAGCAGTTTATTTACGGGAGGGGTCTACGAGCAGTACTTC	CASSLFTGGVYEQYF
TRBV30	TRBJ1-5	.	TRBD1	TGTGCCTGGAGTAGAACAGGGGGAAATCAGCCCCAGCATTTT	CAWSRTGGNQPQHF
TRBV18	TRBJ1-3	.	.	TGTGCCAGCTCCCAGTCCGCCCAGGGCGACACCATATATTTT	CASSQSAQGDTIYF
TRBV11-2	TRBJ2-1	.	TRBD2	TGTGCCAGCAGCCCGATTTCCCAACTAGCGGGAGGGCGAAATGAGCAGTTCTTC	CASSPISQLAGGRNEQFF
TRBV19	TRBJ2-3	.	TRBD2	TGTGCCAGTAGGGTGGGGATCGGGACTAGCGGGAGTCGGCGCACAGATACGCAGTATTTT	CASRVGIGTSGSRRTDTQYF
TRBV30	TRBJ1-1	.	TRBD1	TGTGCCTGGGGACAGGGGAGCACTGAAGCTTTCTTT	CAWGQGSTEAFF
TRBV7-7	TRBJ2-1	few	.	TGTGCCAGCAGCTTAGCCCTGGGGACCTACAATGAGCAGTTCTTC	CASSLALGTYNEQFF
TRBV3-1/TRBV3-2	TRBJ2-2	.	.	TGTGCCAGCAGCCTTCTATCGACCTCAACCGCCGGGGAGCTGTTTTTT	CASSLLSTSTAGELFF
TRBV9	TRBJ2-4	.	.	TGTGCCAGCAGCGTAGGCGGTGCTTCGGGCCTCATTCAGTACTTC	CASSVGGASGLIQYF
TRBV28	TRBJ2-1	.	TRBD2	TGTGCCAGCAGTTTTAGCGGGAGGGTGGGGTACAATGAGCAGTTCTTC	CASSFSGRVGYNEQFF
TRBV6-6	TRBJ1-3	few	.	TGTGCCAGCAGTTACCCTAACAGGGTCGGAAACACCATATATTTT	CASSYPNRVGNTIYF
TRBV19	TRBJ1-1	.	TRBD1	TGTGCCAGTAGTATGAGGACAGGGGGCAAGAACACTGAAGCTTTCTTT	CASSMRTGGKNTEAFF
TRBV29-1	TRBJ2-2	.	.	TGCAGCGTTCGTAGGCTCTCTGACGGTAACACCGGGGAGCTGTTTTTT	CSVRRLSDGNTGELFF
TRBV28	TRBJ1-5	.	.	TGTGCCAGCACCCGTGTTAATCAGCCCCAGCATTTT	CASTRVNQPQHF
TRBV7-2	TRBJ1-6	.	TRBD1	TGTGCCAGCAGACTTACAGGGGGGGGTTCACCCCTCCACTTT	CASRLTGGGSPLHF
TRBV19	TRBJ1-2	.	.	TGTGCCAGTAGCGGACAGACCTATGGCTACACCTTC	CASSGQTYGYTF
TRBV5-1	TRBJ1-2	few	.	TGCGCCAGCAGCTTGGACGGACAGCCTTTCTATGGCTACACCTTC	CASSLDGQPFYGYTF
TRBV5-1	TRBJ1-4	.	.	TGCGCCAGCAGCTTGGACAGATCTAATGAAAAACTGTTTTTT	CASSLDRSNEKLFF
TRBV30	TRBJ2-7	few	.	TGTGCCTGGAGTGGGGCAGGCTACGAGCAGTACTTC	CAWSGAGYEQYF
TRBV28	TRBJ1-2	.	.	TGTGCCAGCAGGGGCCGAGCCTATGGCTACACCTTC	CASRGRAYGYTF
TRBV11-3	TRBJ2-3	.	TRBD1	TGTGCCAGCAGCCCACGACAGGGTAGCACAGATACGCAGTATTTT	CASSPRQGSTDTQYF
TRBV5-4	TRBJ2-3	.	.	TGTGCCAGCAGCTTGTTTAGTGGCGATAGCACAGATACGCAGTATTTT	CASSLFSGDSTDTQYF
TRBV2	TRBJ1-4	.	.	TGTGCCAGCAGTGAGGAGGAGGTCTCCAAGGGGTTTTTT	CASSEEEVSKGFF
TRBV18	TRBJ1-5	.	.	TGTGCCAGCTCACCGGCTTTCCCATTCAATCAGCCCCAGCATTTT	CASSPAFPFNQPQHF
TRBV6-6	TRBJ2-5	.	.	TGTGCCAGCAGTCCGTTATGGGGTCGAGAGACCCAGTACTTC	CASSPLWGRETQYF
TRBV28	TRBJ1-1	few	.	TGTGCCAGCAGTTTATGGGGCCGACAGTTCAAGAACACTGAAGCTTTCTTT	CASSLWGRQFKNTEAFF
TRBV29-1	TRBJ2-7	few	.	TGCAGCGCCATATCTTCCTACGAGCAGTACTTC	CSAISSYEQYF
TRBV29-1	TRBJ2-3	.	TRBD2	TGCAGCGTGGCAATAGAGCGGGGGTTCACAGATACGCAGTATTTT	CSVAIERGFTDTQYF
TRBV24-1	TRBJ2-2	.	.	TGTGCCACCAGTGATTTGCGGGGGGCAAACACCGGGGAGCTGTTTTTT	CATSDLRGANTGELFF
TRBV5-1	TRBJ2-1	.	.	TGCGCCAGCAGCTTGAATGCGGGGTCCTACAATGAGCAGTTCTTC	CASSLNAGSYNEQFF
TRBV7-9	TRBJ2-7	.	TRBD1	TGTGCCAGCAGCTCAGTGGACAGGTCCAGCTCCTACGAGCAGTACTTC	CASSSVDRSSSYEQYF
TRBV24-1	TRBJ1-2	.	TRBD1	TGTGCCACCAGTGAGGGGACAGGCGTGGTGGATGGCTACACCTTC	CATSEGTGVVDGYTF
TRBV18	TRBJ2-7	.	TRBD2	TGTGCCAGCTCACCCCCTAGCGGGGGTTACTCCTACGAGCAGTACTTC	CASSPPSGGYSYEQYF
TRBV19	TRBJ2-7	.	TRBD1	TGTGCCAGTAGTCGACAGGGCTCCTACGAGCAGTACTTC	CASSRQGSYEQYF
TRBV4-1	TRBJ2-5	.	.	TGCGCCAGCAGACTTACTGCAGGGACCCAAGAGACCCAGTACTTC	CASRLTAGTQETQYF
TRBV19	TRBJ2-6	.	TRBD1	TGTGCCTCCGGGACAGGGGGACCGGGCACGCCCGGGGCCAACGTCCTGACTTTC	CASGTGGPGTPGANVLTF
TRBV20-1	TRBJ2-7	.	.	TGCAGTGCTAGCGTTTCCTACGAGCAGTACTTC	CSASVSYEQYF
TRBV5-6	TRBJ2-5	.	TRBD2	TGTGCCAGCAGCTTGGCGGGAGGAGAGACCCAGTACTTC	CASSLAGGETQYF
TRBV2	TRBJ1-4	.	TRBD1	TGTGCCAGCAACCGGGACAGCCTTAATGAAAAACTGTTTTTT	CASNRDSLNEKLFF
TRBV6-5	TRBJ1-2	.	.	TGTGCCAGCCGAACTTTGGGTCGGGGCTACACCTTC	CASRTLGRGYTF
TRBV9	TRBJ1-5	.	.	TGTGCCAGCAGCGTAGACAGGGCCCAGCCCCAGCATTTT	CASSVDRAQPQHF
TRBV7-9	TRBJ2-3	.	TRBD2	TGTGCCAGCAGCTTATCCGGGGGGGCCGGAGATACGCAGTATTTT	CASSLSGGAGDTQYF
TRBV7-2	TRBJ1-1	.	TRBD1	TGTGCCAGCAGCCAACTCACAGGGGTGAACACTGAAGCTTTCTTT	CASSQLTGVNTEAFF
TRBV15	TRBJ2-6	.	.	TGTGCCACCAGCGGCGGGTCTGGGGCCAACGTCCTGACTTTC	CATSGGSGANVLTF
TRBV28	TRBJ1-5	.	.	TGTGCCAGCAGTTTTGGGCAGCCCCAGCATTTT	CASSFGQPQHF
TRBV6-5	TRBJ1-1	.	.	TGTGCCAGCAACCGGGACCAGGTGAACACTGAAGCTTTCTTT	CASNRDQVNTEAFF
TRBV7-9	TRBJ2-5	few	TRBD2	TGTGCCAGCAGCCCCTCGCGAGGACGGGAGGGCCAGGAGACCCAGTACTTC	CASSPSRGREGQETQYF
TRBV7-6	TRBJ2-1	many	.	TGTGCCAGCAGCTTAGGCCAGAGGGGGGGCAATGAGCAGTTCTTC	CASSLGQRGGNEQFF